The 4 T cell receptor beta chains below come from one sample, sequenced in a study of cytotoxic CD8 clonotypes in ibrutinib-treated CLL. The table came from immunoSEQ multiplex PCR; TCRdb's copy has only in-frame clones and leaves some out. The table has 30,000 or so clones, about 76% seen once. Sequencing used PBMCs, obtained after 36 months of ibrutinib treatment. These TCRs come from a human donor with chronic lymphocytic leukemia.

The chain links TRBV12-5 to TRBJ2-7; D perhaps matches TRBD1 (5 bases). This CDR3 is 17 amino acids long. V was trimmed by 0 bases and J by 3 bases, leaving 18 bases between them. CDR1 LGHNT and CDR2 FRNRAP come from the germline V gene. CDR3: CASGLVGSKGRGYEQYF. Here the CDR3 DNA reads TGTGCTAGTGGTTTGGTAGGATCAAAGGGGCGAGGCTACGAGCAGTACTTC.

This clone came up a few times. The rearrangement joins TRBV7-3 to TRBJ1-1; D remains unclear. CDR3 length: 11 amino acids. V was shortened by 4 bases and J by 4 bases, with 4 bases between the two germline ends. Germline lookup yields CDR1 SGHTA and CDR2 FQGTGA. CDR3 protein: CASSSVTEAFF. The CDR3 DNA is TGTGCCAGCAGCTCGGTCACTGAAGCTTTCTTT.

The V gene is TRBV5-1, the J gene TRBJ1-6; 7 nucleotides line up with TRBD1. The trim removed 1 base at V and 4 bases at J, leaving 5 bases unmatched. The CDR3 is 16 amino acids. CDR1 and CDR2 from the germline V gene are SGHRS and YFSETQ. CDR3 bases: TGCGCCAGCAGCTTGACAGGGGCGACTTATAATTCACCCCTCCACTTT. Protein sequence: CASSLTGATYNSPLHF.

This sequence joins TRBV5-6 and TRBJ1-2; 10 bases are shared with TRBD1. This CDR3 is built from 17 residues. Germline lookup yields CDR1 SGHDT and CDR2 YYEEEE. The trim removed 2 bases at V and 3 bases at J, leaving 10 bases unmatched. In nucleotides, the CDR3 is TGTGCCAGCAGCTTTAGAACTCCCGGGACAGGGGACTATGGCTACACCTTC. Protein: CASSFRTPGTGDYGYTF.